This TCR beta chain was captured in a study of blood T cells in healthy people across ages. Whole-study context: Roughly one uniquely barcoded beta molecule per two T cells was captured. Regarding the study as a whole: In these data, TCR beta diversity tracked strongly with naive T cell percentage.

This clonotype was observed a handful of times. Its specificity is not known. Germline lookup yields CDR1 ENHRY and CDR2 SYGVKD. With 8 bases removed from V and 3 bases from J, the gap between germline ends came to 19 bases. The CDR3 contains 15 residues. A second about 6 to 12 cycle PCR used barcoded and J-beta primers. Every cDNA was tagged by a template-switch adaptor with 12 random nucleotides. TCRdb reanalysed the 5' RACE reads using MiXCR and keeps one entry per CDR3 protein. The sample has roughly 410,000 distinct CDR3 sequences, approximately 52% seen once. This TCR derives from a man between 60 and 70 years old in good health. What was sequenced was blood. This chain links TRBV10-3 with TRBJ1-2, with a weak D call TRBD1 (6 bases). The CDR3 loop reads CAIGLGGAADYGYTF. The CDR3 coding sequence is TGTGCCATCGGCCTGGGGGGGGCCGCTGACTATGGCTACACCTTC.